The TCR beta chain under discussion was sequenced for a study of regulatory T cells in long-lasting Graves disease. Relying on iRepertoire HTBI primers and Arm-PCR of CDR3 regions, the team built TCR beta libraries. TCRdb re-called the multiplex PCR reads with MiXCR, one entry per CDR3 protein. The profile shows 300,000 to 500,000 distinct CDR3 sequences, around 20% of them singletons. The time point denotes: persistent/refractory GD, antithyroid drugs over 5 years with positive TRAb. PBMC-derived RNA was used for the TCR library. Germline V CDR1 and CDR2: KGHDR, SFDVKD. The CDR3 sequence is 16 residues long. V gave up 2 bases and J gave up 8 bases, with 18 bases separating them.

The sequencing used peripheral blood mononuclear cells (PBMCs), collected when the disease was refractory, from a patient treated with antithyroid drugs. The chain has TRBV24-1 and TRBJ2-1; possibly TRBD1 or TRBD2 for D (7 bases each). The sequence was obtained from a female donor with Graves disease. In DNA form, the CDR3 reads TGTGCCACCAGTGATTGGGGCCGACAGGGAGGGGATGAGCAGTTCTTC. This translates into CATSDWGRQGGDEQFF.